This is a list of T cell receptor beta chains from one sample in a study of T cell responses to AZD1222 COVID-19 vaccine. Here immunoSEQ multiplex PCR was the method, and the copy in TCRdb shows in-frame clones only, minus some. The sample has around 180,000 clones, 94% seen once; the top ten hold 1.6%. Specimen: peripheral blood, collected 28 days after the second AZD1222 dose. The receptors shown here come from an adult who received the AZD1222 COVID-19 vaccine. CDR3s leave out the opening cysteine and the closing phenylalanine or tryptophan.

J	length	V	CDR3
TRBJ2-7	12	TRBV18	ASSPTSGDSEQY
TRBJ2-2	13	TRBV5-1	ASSFTGWGTGELF
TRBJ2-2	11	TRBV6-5	ASSYNMGGELF
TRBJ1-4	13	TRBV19	ASSIARGKTEKLF
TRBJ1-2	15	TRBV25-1	ASSGVGRVNGLYGYT
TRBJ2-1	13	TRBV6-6	ASSYVSTGAHEQF
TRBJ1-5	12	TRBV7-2	ASSLGGRNQPQH
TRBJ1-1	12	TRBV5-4	ASSLGGGGFDAF
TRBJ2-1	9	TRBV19	ASGSYNEQF
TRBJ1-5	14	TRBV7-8	ASSHSVRYSNQPQH
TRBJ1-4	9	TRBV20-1	SVQGNEKLF
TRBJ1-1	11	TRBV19	ASTYGANTEAF
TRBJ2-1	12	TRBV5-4	ASSRQGARHEQF
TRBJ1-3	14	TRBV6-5	ASSYDGGVNGNTIY
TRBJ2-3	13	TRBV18	ASSVGGEGTDTQY
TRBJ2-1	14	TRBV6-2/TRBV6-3	ASSYSRGTGYNEQF
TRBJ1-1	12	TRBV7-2	ASSLKGQGTEAF
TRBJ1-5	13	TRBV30	ACETGSFGNQPQH
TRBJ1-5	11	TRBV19	ASSISSYQPQH
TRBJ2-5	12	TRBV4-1	ASSQGLQQETQY
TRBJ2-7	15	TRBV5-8	ASSLDTGTVRLYEQY
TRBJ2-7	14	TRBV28	ASSLSPRAGWYEQY
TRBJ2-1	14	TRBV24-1	ATARGGDTYYNEQF
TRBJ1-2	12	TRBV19	ASSALNQGYGYT
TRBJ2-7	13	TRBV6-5	ASSNNRIPPYEQY
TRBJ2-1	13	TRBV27	ASRRQGTAYNEQF
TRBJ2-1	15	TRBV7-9	ASSLSVPPGPYNEQF
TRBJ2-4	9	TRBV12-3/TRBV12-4	ASSWGNIQY
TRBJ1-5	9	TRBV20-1	SVSGQGLQH
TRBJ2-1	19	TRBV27	ASSDTSLPTLWGQGYNEQF
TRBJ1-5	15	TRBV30	AWSDPRQAYSNQPQH
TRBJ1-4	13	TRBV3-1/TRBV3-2	ASSQTGTGVEKLF
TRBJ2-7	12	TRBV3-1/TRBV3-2	ASSRQGAAYEQY
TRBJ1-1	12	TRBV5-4	ASSLEGPNTEAF
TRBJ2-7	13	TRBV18	ASSQTSGSSYEQY
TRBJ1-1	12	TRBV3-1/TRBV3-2	ASSLRGRGTEAF
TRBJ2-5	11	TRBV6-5	ASSPTGRETQY